One and the same sample provided the 21 T cell receptor beta chains below, sequenced in a study of blood T cell repertoires in COVID-19. Profiled with immunoSEQ multiplex PCR; TCRdb holds only in-frame clones, not every one. The table shows 100,000 to 150,000 clones, with under 90% occurring only once. The sample comprised peripheral blood. The receptors derive from a woman aged 55-70 years with acute or convalescent COVID-19.

The chain joins TRBV10-1 to TRBJ1-6; TRBD1 aligns across 8 bases. The CDR3 covers 16 residues. Germline V gene sequence: CDR1 WNHNN, CDR2 SYGVQD (reference sequence). Germline trimming cut 1 base from V and 7 bases from J; bases unmatched to any gene: 6. The CDR3 region is CASSELGQGVNSPLHF. The DNA for the CDR3 is TGCGCCAGCAGTGAGTTAGGACAGGGTGTCAATTCACCCCTCCACTTT.

The chain employs TRBV7-9 and TRBJ1-1; 8 bases are a match to TRBD1. In germline, CDR1 is SEHNR, CDR2 FQNEAQ (reference sequence). This CDR3 is 14 amino acids long. The V and J ends lost 7 bases and 2 bases, in that order; junction bases with no gene match: 6. DNA of the CDR3: TGTGCCAGCACCGTTGACAGGGGAAACACTGAAGCTTTCTTT. This codes for CASTVDRGNTEAFF.

The genes are TRBV5-1 and TRBJ2-1; TRBD1 agrees at 7 bases. Germline-derived CDR1 and CDR2 are SGHRS and YFSETQ. The V gene end was trimmed by 4 bases and the J gene end by 1 base; junction bases not matched to a gene: 5. The CDR3 is 15 amino acids. CDR3 residues: CASSRDSNSYNEQFF. The CDR3 DNA is TGCGCCAGCAGCCGGGACAGTAATTCCTACAATGAGCAGTTCTTC.

V and J are TRBV5-1 and TRBJ1-5; possible D gene TRBD1, 6 bases. The ends were cut back, 4 bases at V and 4 bases at J, with 12 bases in the middle. CDR3 size: 14 residues. The germline V gene encodes CDR1 SGHRS and CDR2 YFSETQ. The CDR3 DNA is TGCGCCAGCAGCCTCCGGGACATGAATCAGCCCCAGCATTTT. It codes for CASSLRDMNQPQHF. The whole variable domain, remainder taken from reference TRBV5-1 and TRBJ1-5, is KAGVTQTPRYLIKTRGQQVTLSCSPISGHRSVSWYQQTPGQGLQFLFEYFSETQRNKGNFPGRFSGRQFSNSRSEMNVSTLELGDSALYLCASSLRDMNQPQHFGDGTRLSIL.

The gene calls are TRBV9 and TRBJ2-3; D perhaps matches TRBD2 (5 bases). Germline CDR1 and CDR2: SGDLS and YYNGEE. CDR3 length equals 15 residues. Deletions cut 0 bases from V and 4 bases from J, with 12 bases between. The CDR3 region has the DNA TGTGCCAGCAGCGTAGGGGCTAGCCCCGCAGATACGCAGTATTTT. As protein: CASSVGASPADTQYF.

The chain recombines TRBV6-1 with TRBJ2-5, with TRBD1 matching 11 bases. This CDR3 is 16 amino acids long. The germline gives CDR1 MNHNS, CDR2 SASEGT. The trim removed 4 bases at V and 3 bases at J, leaving 7 bases unmatched. The CDR3 spells CASSGDRGWREETQYF. In nucleotides, the CDR3 is TGTGCCAGCAGTGGGGACAGGGGGTGGCGTGAAGAGACCCAGTACTTC.

This sequence joins TRBV11-3 and TRBJ2-1, with D tentatively TRBD1 (6 bases). Trimming cost V 1 base and J 0 bases, with 7 bases left between them. CDR1 SGHNT and CDR2 YENEEA come from the germline V gene. This CDR3 has 15 residues. The CDR3 bases are TGTGCCAGCAGCTTAGGGACAGTCTCCTACAATGAGCAGTTCTTC. Translating it yields CASSLGTVSYNEQFF.

V usage is TRBV25-1 and J usage is TRBJ1-2, with D perhaps matching TRBD1 (5 bases). Deletions cut 2 bases from V and 8 bases from J, with 12 bases between. CDR1 is MGHDK, CDR2 SYGVNS, per germline. CDR3 size: 13 residues. CDR3 loop: CASSEGDRSGYTF. In nucleotides, the CDR3 is TGTGCCAGCAGTGAAGGAGACAGAAGCGGCTACACCTTC.

CDR3 in amino acids: CATSTDNQPQHF. The CDR3 DNA reads TGTGCCACGTCGACAGATAATCAGCCCCAGCATTTT. The gene calls are TRBV24-1 and TRBJ1-5; maybe TRBD1 (5 bases). Trimming removed 10 bases from V and 4 bases from J, with 10 bases in between. Germline V gene sequence: CDR1 KGHDR, CDR2 SFDVKD. This CDR3 comprises 12 residues.

J is TRBJ1-2 and V is TRBV19, with 10 bases that match TRBD1. V trimming: 3 bases; J trimming: 6 bases; junction bases outside the gene matches: 7. The CDR3 extends over 15 amino acids. CDR1 LNHDA and CDR2 SQIVND come from the germline V gene (reference sequence). The CDR3 is CASSIRFGQGDGYTF. The CDR3 region has the DNA TGTGCCAGTAGTATTAGGTTCGGACAGGGGGATGGCTACACCTTC.

This clone was picked up one time. The J gene is TRBJ1-4, the V gene TRBV5-6; tentatively, D is TRBD1 (5 bases). The CDR3 is 13 amino acids. Germline V gene lookup returns CDR1 SGHDT and CDR2 YYEEEE. Trimming removed 6 bases at V and 8 bases at J, with 14 bases between. The CDR3 region has the DNA TGTGCCAGCAACCTAGGGAGGGGCGAAAAACTGTTTTTT. This codes for CASNLGRGEKLFF.

The chain couples TRBV7-8 to TRBJ2-5; maybe TRBD2 (5 bases). V gave up 5 bases and J gave up 1 base, with 14 bases separating them. The CDR3 sequence is 15 residues long. The V gene's germline CDR1 is SGHVS and CDR2 FQNEAQ. CDR3 in amino acids: CASSPRDLIQETQYF. CDR3 nucleotides: TGTGCCAGCAGCCCCCGGGATCTGATCCAAGAGACCCAGTACTTC. The full variable domain, with the rest looked up from reference TRBV7-8 and TRBJ2-5, is GAGVSQSPRYKVAKRGQDVALRCDPISGHVSLFWYQQALGQGPEFLTYFQNEAQLDKSGLPSDRFFAERPEGSVSTLKIQRTQQEDSAVYLCASSPRDLIQETQYFGPGTRLLVL.

The chain joins TRBV5-4 to TRBJ2-2; 10 bases fit TRBD2. J gave up 4 bases and V 4 bases, and 7 bases lay outside the gene matches. This CDR3 region has 16 residues. Germline V CDR1 and CDR2: SGHNT, YYREEE (reference sequence). The CDR3 nucleotides are TGTGCCAGCAGCCGCACGAGCGGGGGGGGCACCGGGGAGCTGTTTTTT. It is translated as CASSRTSGGGTGELFF.

The V call is TRBV29-1, the J call TRBJ1-2; 9 nucleotides line up with TRBD1. This CDR3 is built from 13 residues. The V segment lost 3 bases and the J segment 3 bases; nucleotides outside the gene matches: 2. Germline-derived CDR1 and CDR2 are SQVTM and ANQGSEA. This CDR3 is CSVEGDRDYGYTF. The CDR3 nucleotides read TGCAGCGTTGAGGGGGACAGGGACTATGGCTACACCTTC. Filled out from reference TRBV29-1 and TRBJ1-2, the complete variable domain reads SAVISQKPSRDICQRGTSLTIQCQVDSQVTMMFWYRQQPGQSLTLIATANQGSEATYESGFVIDKFPISRPNLTFSTLTVSNMSPEDSSIYLCSVEGDRDYGYTFGSGTRLTVV.

The V gene is TRBV6-1, the J gene TRBJ2-7, with D uncertain. Trimming stripped 3 bases from V and 6 bases from J, with 12 bases between. CDR1 MNHNS and CDR2 SASEGT come from the germline V gene. The CDR3 is 13 residues long. The CDR3 reads CASSEPFPIEQYF. The DNA for the CDR3 is TGTGCCAGCAGTGAGCCCTTCCCTATCGAGCAGTACTTC.

CDR3: CSVVRRPPNYGYTF. The CDR3 nucleotides read TGCAGCGTTGTTCGGAGACCTCCTAACTATGGCTACACCTTC. V usage is TRBV29-1 and J usage is TRBJ1-2; D is ambiguous. V lost 4 bases to trimming and J lost 0 bases, with 12 bases between them. Germline-derived CDR1 and CDR2 are SQVTM and ANQGSEA. This CDR3 is 14 amino acids long.

This clone showed up just a few times. The chain links TRBV5-6 to TRBJ1-4; maybe TRBD1 (5 bases). The germline gives CDR1 SGHDT, CDR2 YYEEEE. Trimming stripped 1 base from V and 8 bases from J, with 12 bases between. This CDR3 is built from 14 residues. The CDR3: CASSLRGPREKLFF. CDR3 DNA: TGTGCCAGCAGCTTGAGGGGTCCGAGGGAAAAACTGTTTTTT. Supplemented by reference TRBV5-6 and TRBJ1-4, the full variable domain reads DAGVTQSPTHLIKTRGQQVTLRCSPKSGHDTVSWYQQALGQGPQFIFQYYEEEERQRGNFPDRFSGHQFPNYSSELNVNALLLGDSALYLCASSLRGPREKLFFGSGTQLSVL.

The chain recombines TRBV10-1 with TRBJ1-1; D is unclear. V shed 8 bases and J shed 0 bases, with 10 bases lying between them. Looked up from germline, CDR1 is WNHNN and CDR2 is SYGVQD (reference sequence). The CDR3 sequence is 13 residues long. Here the CDR3 reads CASALKVNTEAFF. The CDR3, as DNA: TGCGCCAGCGCCCTAAAAGTGAACACTGAAGCTTTCTTT.

This chain joins TRBV4-1 and TRBJ1-4; weak D call: TRBD1 (6 bases). This CDR3 is 16 amino acids long. Germline values: CDR1 MGHRA, CDR2 YSYEKL. V was cut by 2 bases and J by 4 bases, with 14 bases left in between. CDR3 residues: CASSQMMTGFNEKLFF. The CDR3 DNA reads as TGCGCCAGCAGCCAAATGATGACAGGATTTAATGAAAAACTGTTTTTT.

This clone was found a few times. The rearrangement links TRBV5-4 to TRBJ1-1; 12 bases line up with TRBD1. CDR1 and CDR2 from the germline V gene are SGHNT and YYREEE (reference sequence). V lost 4 bases to trimming and J lost 3 bases; unmatched junction nucleotides: 10. The CDR3 is 17 residues long. DNA for the CDR3: TGTGCCAGCAGCCAGGGACAGGGGGCTTTCAGGGACACTGAAGCTTTCTTT. Its protein is CASSQGQGAFRDTEAFF.

The rearrangement joins TRBV2 to TRBJ1-1, with D hard to call. Germline V gene sequence: CDR1 SNHLY, CDR2 FYNNEI. With 6 bases removed from V and 6 bases from J, the gap between germline ends came to 11 bases. The CDR3 has 12 amino acids. The CDR3 reads CASRTEYAEAFF. DNA of the CDR3: TGTGCCAGCAGGACTGAATACGCTGAAGCTTTCTTT.